A selection of T cell receptor beta chains follows, all from one sample in a study of blood T cell repertoires in COVID-19. Clones were sequenced by immunoSEQ multiplex PCR, and TCRdb holds only the in-frame ones, with some missing. The sample lists roughly 230,000 clones, about 86% seen once, with 3.4% in the top ten. The sample consisted of PBMCs or T cells enriched from blood (not recorded which). These receptors were collected from a man aged 45-60 years who had recovered from COVID-19. CDR3s leave out the opening cysteine and the closing phenylalanine or tryptophan.

v_call,cdr3_aa
TRBV18,ASSPSGTSGPPQETQY
TRBV30,AWTPGDRVYEQY
TRBV5-1,ASSLEQSSYEQY
TRBV7-2,ASSLSGTSGTHEQY
TRBV7-2,ASSREIQETQY
TRBV5-1,ASRVIPGDGYT
TRBV27,ATSRVAGGRAYEQY
TRBV5-1,ASSLGTGHNEQF
TRBV28,ASRLQGGAQPQH
TRBV19,ASSILRGPGQPQH
TRBV6-6,ASSPSGNSGANVLT
TRBV7-2,ASSLDQGGVETQY
TRBV20-1,SASLFGLANTGELF
TRBV19,ASSPLDRDNSPLH
TRBV5-6,ASSFLGQPEYEQY
TRBV4-1,ASSKTGAIYNEQF
TRBV15,AIKPGLATGELF
TRBV2,ASSKDRGEAF
TRBV10-3,AIRFEGSTEAF
TRBV12-1,ASSHQQGSEDTQY
TRBV11-1,ASSPGGWSTEAF
TRBV5-4,ASSIGTGGTEAF
TRBV19,ASSLRDRIYGYT
TRBV4-1,ASNPGGGGGYT
TRBV9,ASSVGGQRHSPLH
TRBV7-9,ASSRDLQPQH
TRBV24-1,ATKGQTAGELF
TRBV11-3,ASSFSGEGNGYT
TRBV27,ASSPQGRSYGYT
TRBV14,ASSRGWAEAF
TRBV2,ASSVLVNTGELF
TRBV7-8,ASSLDEVNYGYT
TRBV19,ASRTQGISYNEQF
TRBV6-1,ASSEWTGLTEAF
TRBV3-1/TRBV3-2,ASSPGQEQF
TRBV10-3,AITPQGGFGYT
TRBV5-1,ASSLVGTGSYNEQF
TRBV6-1,ASSDGLAYQETQY